The present entry profiles one T cell receptor beta chain with its context. About 2 micrograms of genomic DNA from cryopreserved PBMCs went into TCR beta libraries. CDR3 length: 15 amino acids. V lost 9 bases, J lost 5 bases, and 11 bases stayed unmatched. The germline V gene has CDR1 LNHDA and CDR2 SQIVND (reference sequence). This sample was taken from a study of cytotoxic CD8 clonotypes in ibrutinib-treated CLL. At the level of the study: Response samples came after a median about 11 months of treatment, range 6 to 36.

Generated by immunoSEQ multiplex PCR, the TCRdb table keeps only in-frame clones and is missing some. The profile shows approximately 50,000 clones, about two thirds of them singletons. The V call is TRBV19, the J call TRBJ2-7, with TRBD1 matching 12 bases. Sequencing was performed on PBMCs, taken after 12 months of ibrutinib treatment. The sequence was collected from a human donor with chronic lymphocytic leukemia. The CDR3 bases are TGTGCCAGCGCTGCCCCCGGGACAGGGGGCGACGAGCAGTACTTC. It yields the protein CASAAPGTGGDEQYF.